Listed here is a single T cell receptor beta chain. Its antigen remains unidentified. The record has no base qualities; no much larger clone is one base away. These data come from a study of blood T cell repertoires in COVID-19 (dated by TCRdb to the early 2020s). For context, the study as a whole: Samples from collaborators originated in the United States, Italy and Spain and spanned both the acute and convalescent phases of COVID-19. The sample metadata nearly always contained a de-identified subject ID, COVID-19 status, age in years and sex. Samples were obtained from the ongoing ImmuneRACE study (first 160 participants) and from 1,254 subjects provided by 6 global collaborators. The material from the prospective study consisted of cDNA or gDNA derived from T cells, B-cell-depleted T cells, or PBMCs. The repertoires were released in a freely available public database meant as a resource for research on the immune response to SARS-CoV-2. Subjects who had been exposed to COVID-19, were actively infected with it, or had recovered from it provided the deeply sampled blood TCRbeta repertoires that made up the dataset. Where available, HLA class I and class II types were taken from metadata supplied by the sample provider and were not determined by assay-based typing.

TCRbeta CDR3 regions were amplified from genomic DNA by means of the immunoSEQ Assay, a bias-controlled multiplex PCR. As for how the authors treated the data: Nucleated cell counts per sample were estimated from amplification of reference gene primers within the assay. To quantify the absolute abundance of each unique TCRbeta CDR3 rearrangement, sequence reads were collapsed and filtered. For each sample, productive Simpson clonality was calculated as the square root of Simpson's diversity index over productive rearrangements. The table was pulled from immuneACCESS by TCRdb, which kept in-frame rearrangements only. Such tables lose some clones; where checked, under half of the loss comes from unresolved V genes, and the rest has no known cause. That table supplies the V and J calls and clone size; D and trimming were determined from the DNA. Within this sample are fewer than 250,000 clones, with approximately 81% of them counted one time only. The leading ten clones occupy roughly a tenth of the sample.

One collaborating source in Seattle enrolled patients during active infection and followed them longitudinally through the course of disease. Whole blood was collected in K2EDTA tubes by collaborating institutions according to the institutions' own protocols. For TCRbeta analysis, collaborators shipped samples as frozen whole blood, isolated PBMCs, or DNA extracted from either of those sample types. What the research found in general, with its limitations: Clinical and demographic metadata were provided uncurated, with the amount varying by source and participant.

The CDR3, cysteine through phenylalanine, is 13 amino acids long. Of all the DNA, just the CDR3 is kept, 39 bases in frame from base 1. V is reduced by 3 bases and J by 2 bases, leaving a spacing of 8 bases between them. The germline V gene encodes CDR1 ENHRY and CDR2 SYGVKD. Sequences were obtained from peripheral blood. The V and J genes are TRBV10-3 and TRBJ2-7, with the D gene not confidently named. The clonotype was recovered from a woman older than 75 with COVID-19, enrolled during active disease. This receptor carries the CDR3 CAISDRQAYEQYF. The bases are TGTGCCATCAGTGACAGGCAGGCCTACGAGCAGTACTTC.